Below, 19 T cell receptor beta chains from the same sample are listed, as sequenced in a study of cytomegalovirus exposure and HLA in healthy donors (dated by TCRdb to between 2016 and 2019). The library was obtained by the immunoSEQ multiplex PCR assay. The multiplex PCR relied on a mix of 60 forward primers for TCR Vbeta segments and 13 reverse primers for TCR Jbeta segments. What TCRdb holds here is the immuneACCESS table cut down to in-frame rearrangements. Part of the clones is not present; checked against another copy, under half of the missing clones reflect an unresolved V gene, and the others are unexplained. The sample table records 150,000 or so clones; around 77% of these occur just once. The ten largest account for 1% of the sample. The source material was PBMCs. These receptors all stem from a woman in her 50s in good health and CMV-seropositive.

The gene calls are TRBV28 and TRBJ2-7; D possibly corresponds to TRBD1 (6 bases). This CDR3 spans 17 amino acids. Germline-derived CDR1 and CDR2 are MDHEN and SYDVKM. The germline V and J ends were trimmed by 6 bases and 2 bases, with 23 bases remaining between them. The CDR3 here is CASRPRPRATGTYEQYF. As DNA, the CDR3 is TGTGCCAGCAGGCCCCGACCCAGAGCCACAGGGACCTACGAGCAGTACTTC.

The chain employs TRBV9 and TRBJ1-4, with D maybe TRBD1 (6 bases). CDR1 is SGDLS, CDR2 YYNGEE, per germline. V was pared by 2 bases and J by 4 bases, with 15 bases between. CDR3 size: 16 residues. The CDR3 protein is CASSVAPRTDNEKLFF. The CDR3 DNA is TGTGCCAGCAGCGTGGCCCCTAGGACAGATAATGAAAAACTGTTTTTT.

CDR3 sequence reads: CASRVFGATNTEAFF. CDR3 DNA sequence: TGCGCCAGCAGAGTATTTGGGGCCACGAACACTGAAGCTTTCTTT. V gene TRBV5-1 combines with J gene TRBJ1-1, with D possibly TRBD1 on 5 matching bases. The CDR3 consists of 15 residues. Germline CDR1 and CDR2: SGHRS and YFSETQ. Deletions cut 5 bases from V and 1 base from J, with 15 bases between.

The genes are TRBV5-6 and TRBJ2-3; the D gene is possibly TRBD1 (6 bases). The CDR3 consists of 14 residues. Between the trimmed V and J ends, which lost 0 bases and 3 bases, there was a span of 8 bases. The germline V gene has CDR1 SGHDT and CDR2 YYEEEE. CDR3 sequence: CASSLEQGTDTQYF. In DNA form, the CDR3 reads TGTGCCAGCAGCTTGGAACAGGGAACAGATACGCAGTATTTT.

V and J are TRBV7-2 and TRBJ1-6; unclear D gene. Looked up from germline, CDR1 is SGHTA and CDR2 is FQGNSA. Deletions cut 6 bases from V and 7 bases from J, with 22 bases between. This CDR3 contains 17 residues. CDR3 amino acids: CASRPYPGVAGNSPLHF. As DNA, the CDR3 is TGTGCCAGCAGGCCCTACCCTGGGGTGGCGGGAAATTCACCCCTCCACTTT.

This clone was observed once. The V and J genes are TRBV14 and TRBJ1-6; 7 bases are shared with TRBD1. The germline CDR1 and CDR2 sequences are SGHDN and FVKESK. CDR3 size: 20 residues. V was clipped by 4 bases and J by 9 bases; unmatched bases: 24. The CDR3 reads CASSLYRRTGPLRERSPLHF. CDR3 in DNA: TGTGCCAGCAGCCTCTATCGACGGACAGGACCCTTGCGGGAACGTTCACCCCTCCACTTT.

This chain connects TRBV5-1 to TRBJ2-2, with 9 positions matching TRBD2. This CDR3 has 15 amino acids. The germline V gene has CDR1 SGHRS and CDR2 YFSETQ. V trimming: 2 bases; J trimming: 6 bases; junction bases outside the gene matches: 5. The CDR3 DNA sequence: TGCGCCAGCAGCTTCGGCGGGGGGGCCTCCGGGGAGCTGTTTTTT. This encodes CASSFGGGASGELFF.

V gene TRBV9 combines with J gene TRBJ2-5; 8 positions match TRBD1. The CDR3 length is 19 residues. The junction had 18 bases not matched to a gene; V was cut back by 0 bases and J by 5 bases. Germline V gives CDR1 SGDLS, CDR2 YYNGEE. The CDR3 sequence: CASSVDSRGAGGAGETQYF. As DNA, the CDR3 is TGTGCCAGCAGCGTAGATTCGCGTGGGGCAGGGGGCGCAGGCGAGACCCAGTACTTC.

CDR3 coding DNA: TGTGCCAGCAGCCAACATAGCGGGAGTCGGGAGGAGACCCAGTACTTC. It specifies CASSQHSGSREETQYF. V and J are TRBV7-2 and TRBJ2-5; 9 nucleotides align to TRBD2. With V trimmed by 5 bases and J by 5 bases, 12 bases remained unmatched. Germline V gives CDR1 SGHTA, CDR2 FQGNSA. CDR3 size: 16 residues.

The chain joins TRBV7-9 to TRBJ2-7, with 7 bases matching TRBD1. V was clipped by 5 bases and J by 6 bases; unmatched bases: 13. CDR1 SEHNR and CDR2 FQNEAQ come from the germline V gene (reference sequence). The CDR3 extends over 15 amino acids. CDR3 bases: TGTGCCAGCAGCCGACAGGGACGGCCTTGGGGCGAGCAGTACTTC. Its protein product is CASSRQGRPWGEQYF.

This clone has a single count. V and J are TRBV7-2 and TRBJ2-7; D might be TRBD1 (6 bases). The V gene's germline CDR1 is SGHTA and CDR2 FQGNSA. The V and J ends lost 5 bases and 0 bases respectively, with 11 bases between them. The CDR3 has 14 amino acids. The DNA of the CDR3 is TGTGCCAGCAGCAAGTACAGGGCCTCCTACGAGCAGTACTTC. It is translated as CASSKYRASYEQYF.

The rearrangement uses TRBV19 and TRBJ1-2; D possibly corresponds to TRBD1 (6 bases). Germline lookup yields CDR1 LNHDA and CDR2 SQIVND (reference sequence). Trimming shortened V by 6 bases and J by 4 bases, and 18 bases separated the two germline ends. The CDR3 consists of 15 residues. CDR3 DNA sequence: TGTGCCAGTAGCTTACAGGGAGAATGGGCCTATGGCTACACCTTC. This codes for CASSLQGEWAYGYTF.

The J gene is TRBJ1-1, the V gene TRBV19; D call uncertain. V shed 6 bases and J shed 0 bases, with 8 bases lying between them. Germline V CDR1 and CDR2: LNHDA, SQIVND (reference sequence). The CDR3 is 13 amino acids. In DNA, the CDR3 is TGTGCCAGTAGACAGATTATGAACACTGAAGCTTTCTTT. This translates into CASRQIMNTEAFF. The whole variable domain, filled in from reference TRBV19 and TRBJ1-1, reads DGGITQSPKYLFRKEGQNVTLSCEQNLNHDAMYWYRQDPGQGLRLIYYSQIVNDFQKGDIAEGYSVSREKKESFPLTVTSAQKNPTAFYLCASRQIMNTEAFFGQGTRLTVV.

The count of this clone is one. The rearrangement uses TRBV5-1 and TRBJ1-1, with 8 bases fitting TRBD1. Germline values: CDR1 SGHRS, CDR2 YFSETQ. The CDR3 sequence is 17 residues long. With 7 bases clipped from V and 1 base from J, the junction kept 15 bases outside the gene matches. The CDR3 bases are TGCGCCAGCGCCCTCGGGACACAGGGGGGAAAGAACACTGAAGCTTTCTTT. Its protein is CASALGTQGGKNTEAFF. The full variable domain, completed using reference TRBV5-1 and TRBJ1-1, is KAGVTQTPRYLIKTRGQQVTLSCSPISGHRSVSWYQQTPGQGLQFLFEYFSETQRNKGNFPGRFSGRQFSNSRSEMNVSTLELGDSALYLCASALGTQGGKNTEAFFGQGTRLTVV.

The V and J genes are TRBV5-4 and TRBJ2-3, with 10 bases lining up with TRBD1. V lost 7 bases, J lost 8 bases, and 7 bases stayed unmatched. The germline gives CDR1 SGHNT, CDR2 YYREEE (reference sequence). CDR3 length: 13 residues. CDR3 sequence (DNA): TGTGCCAGCTACAGACAGGGGGCTGGTACGCAGTATTTT. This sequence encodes CASYRQGAGTQYF. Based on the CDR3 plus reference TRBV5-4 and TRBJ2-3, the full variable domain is ETGVTQSPTHLIKTRGQQVTLRCSSQSGHNTVSWYQQALGQGPQFIFQYYREEENGRGNFPPRFSGLQFPNYSSELNVNALELDDSALYLCASYRQGAGTQYFGPGTRLTVL.

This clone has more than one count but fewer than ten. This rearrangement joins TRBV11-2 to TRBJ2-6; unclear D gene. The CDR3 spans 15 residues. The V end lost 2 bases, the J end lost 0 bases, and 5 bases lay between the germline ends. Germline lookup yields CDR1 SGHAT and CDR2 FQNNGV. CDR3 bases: TGTGCCAGCAGCTTATGGGCCTCTGGGGCCAACGTCCTGACTTTC. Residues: CASSLWASGANVLTF.

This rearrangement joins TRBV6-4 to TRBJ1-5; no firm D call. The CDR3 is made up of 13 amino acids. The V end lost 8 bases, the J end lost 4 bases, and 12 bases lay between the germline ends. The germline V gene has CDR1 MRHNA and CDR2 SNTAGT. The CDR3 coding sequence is TGTGCCAGCGCGGGTGAGGCTAATCAGCCCCAGCATTTT. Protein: CASAGEANQPQHF.

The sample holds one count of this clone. CDR3 amino acids: CASSQSGGAPGEQFF. The CDR3 nucleotides read TGTGCCAGCAGCCAGAGCGGGGGGGCCCCTGGTGAGCAGTTCTTC. The chain joins TRBV11-2 to TRBJ2-1, with 10 bases lining up with TRBD2. The CDR3 covers 15 residues. Germline V gene data show CDR1 as SGHAT and CDR2 as FQNNGV. Unmatched junction bases numbered 10, after V lost 5 bases and J lost 9 bases.

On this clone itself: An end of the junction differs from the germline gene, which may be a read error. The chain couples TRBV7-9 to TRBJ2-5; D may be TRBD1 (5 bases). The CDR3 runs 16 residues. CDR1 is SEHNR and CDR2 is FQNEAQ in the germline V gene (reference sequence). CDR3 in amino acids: CSSSSSGFTHKETQYF. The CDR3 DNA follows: TGTTCCAGCAGCTCCTCAGGGTTCACTCATAAAGAGACCCAGTACTTC.